Given below is one T cell receptor (beta chain) in context. The CDR3 has 16 amino acids. CDR1 is SGHVS and CDR2 is FNYEAQ in the germline V gene. V dropped 3 bases and J dropped 5; count of bases not matched to a gene: 10. The data originate from a study of cytotoxic CD8 clonotypes in ibrutinib-treated CLL. Study information: When averaged across all of the samples, the counts came to a few hundred thousand productive templates and more than 75,000 productive rearrangements.

The protocol was immunoSEQ multiplex PCR, while the TCRdb copy is restricted to in-frame clones and leaves out a portion. The table has 15,000 to 20,000 clones, 65% to 70% seen once; the top ten hold approximately 20%. This chain joins TRBV7-6 and TRBJ2-3; TRBD2 aligns across 8 bases. The receptor was isolated from a human donor with chronic lymphocytic leukemia. Sequencing was performed on PBMCs, taken before ibrutinib treatment. The DNA of the CDR3 is TGTGCCAGCAGCTTCCTTCCGGGGGGGCCTGAAGATACGCAGTATTTT. Its translation: CASSFLPGGPEDTQYF.